This T cell receptor beta chain was captured in a study of post-analysis software for immune sequencing data. Looking at the study overall: Recorded subtypes: relapsing-remitting, secondary progressive, progressive-relapsing; some patients unannotated. Findings of the study overall: When patients were compared with controls, four or five TRBV segments were more frequent, TRBV5-6, TRBV5-1 and TRBV20-1 among them. Same-batch preparations were strongly co-clustered by F measure.

Notes on this clonotype: Antigen specificity is unknown.

The library was made from cDNA and included unique molecular identifiers. Via MiXCR, TCRdb re-called the PCR reads, giving one row per CDR3 protein. The sample has 450,000 to 650,000 distinct CDR3 sequences, roughly 45% seen once; the top ten hold around 1.7%. CDR1 and CDR2 (germline): SGHRS, YFSETQ. CDR3 length: 16 amino acids. Sequences were obtained from blood. The receptor's source is a girl aged 10 to 17 with multiple sclerosis. The chain employs TRBV5-1 and TRBJ2-7, with 10 bases lining up with TRBD2. The J call may be incorrect, as the DNA end agrees better with TRBJ2-5. For the CDR3, the DNA is TGCGCCAGCAGCCCCGATCCAGCGGGGGGGCAGGAGACCCAGTACTTC. Translating gives CASSPDPAGGQETQYF.